One and the same sample provided the 31 T cell receptor beta chains below, sequenced in a study of shared clonotypes between healthy human individuals. Cells designated naive CD8 were CD45RO-negative and were positively selected for CCR7, with terminally differentiated effector memory CD45RA+ cells excluded. Libraries were prepared by immunoSEQ multiplex PCR; TCRdb keeps only in-frame clonotypes and omits some of them. The sample carries 800,000 to 950,000 clones, 95% to 97% recorded once. The material sequenced was naive CD8+ T cells sorted from blood. These receptors were collected from a man between 25 and 39 years old in good health.

V and J are TRBV27 and TRBJ2-7; either TRBD1 or TRBD2 may supply D (5 bases each). This CDR3 comprises 13 residues. V lost 1 base to trimming and J lost 7 bases, with 11 bases between them. Germline CDR1 is MNHEY and CDR2 is SMNVEV (reference sequence). The CDR3 DNA reads TGTGCCAGCAGTTTATATGGGACGAGTGAGCAGTACTTC. As protein: CASSLYGTSEQYF.

The CDR3 coding sequence is TGTGCCAGCAGTTTATCGAGGACTAGCAATGAGCAGTTCTTC. Translated, it gives CASSLSRTSNEQFF. The rearrangement uses TRBV27 and TRBJ2-1; 7 nucleotides agree with TRBD2. The CDR3 covers 14 residues. V was clipped by 0 bases and J by 6 bases; unmatched bases: 2. Germline lookup yields CDR1 MNHEY and CDR2 SMNVEV (reference sequence).

The CDR3 reads CAPHGPNTGELFF. Written as DNA, the CDR3 is TGTGCCCCACATGGGCCGAACACCGGGGAGCTGTTTTTT. The J gene is TRBJ2-2, the V gene TRBV7-9; D is ambiguous. CDR1 SEHNR and CDR2 FQNEAQ come from the germline V gene (reference sequence). Trimming stripped 11 bases from V and 0 bases from J, with 10 bases between. CDR3 length: 13 amino acids.

This clone was recorded once. The V and J genes are TRBV5-4 and TRBJ1-2, with no clear D. The germline CDR1 and CDR2 sequences are SGHNT and YYREEE (reference sequence). This CDR3 has 14 residues. The V and J ends lost 0 bases and 7 bases respectively, with 13 bases between them. Written as DNA, the CDR3 is TGTGCCAGCAGCTTGGACTCAGACCTACTTGGCTACACCTTC. This gives the protein CASSLDSDLLGYTF.

The chain links TRBV28 to TRBJ1-1, with 9 bases aligning to TRBD1. V dropped 5 bases and J dropped 2; count of bases not matched to a gene: 9. This CDR3 is 16 amino acids long. Looked up from germline, CDR1 is MDHEN and CDR2 is SYDVKM. DNA of the CDR3: TGTGCCAGCAGTCTTACAGGGGGCGCCTCTAACACTGAAGCTTTCTTT. Its translation is CASSLTGGASNTEAFF.

The chain carries TRBV27 and TRBJ2-7, with TRBD2 matching over 15 bases. This CDR3 region has 14 residues. In germline, CDR1 is MNHEY, CDR2 SMNVEV (reference sequence). Losses at the gene ends were 8 bases for V and 6 bases for J; bases not matched to a gene: 5. CDR3 loop: CASGLAGGPGEQYF. As DNA, the CDR3 is TGTGCCAGCGGACTAGCGGGAGGGCCGGGCGAGCAGTACTTC.

CDR3 DNA: TGTGCCAGCAGCTTTTCGGCAGTATACCAAGAGACCCAGTACTTC. Encoded protein: CASSFSAVYQETQYF. This rearrangement joins TRBV7-8 to TRBJ2-5; D not certain. Germline V gene lookup returns CDR1 SGHVS and CDR2 FQNEAQ. Trimming took 3 bases from V and 0 from J, leaving 11 bases between them. The CDR3 covers 15 residues. Full variable domain (remainder filled in from reference TRBV7-8 and TRBJ2-5): GAGVSQSPRYKVAKRGQDVALRCDPISGHVSLFWYQQALGQGPEFLTYFQNEAQLDKSGLPSDRFFAERPEGSVSTLKIQRTQQEDSAVYLCASSFSAVYQETQYFGPGTRLLVL.

V gene TRBV27 combines with J gene TRBJ1-1; D is perhaps TRBD1 (5 bases). V was clipped by 5 bases and J by 0 bases, with 22 bases between them. Germline lookup yields CDR1 MNHEY and CDR2 SMNVEV (reference sequence). This CDR3 region has 18 residues. Here the CDR3 reads CASSQKGAREIMNTEAFF. For the CDR3, the DNA is TGTGCCAGCAGTCAGAAAGGGGCCAGGGAGATAATGAACACTGAAGCTTTCTTT.

On this clone itself: The identical CDR3 is also encoded by other nucleotide sequences in the sample. The chain is built from TRBV4-3 and TRBJ2-7, with TRBD2 matching over 7 bases. Germline CDR1 reads LGHNA; CDR2 reads YSLEER. V lost 0 bases to trimming and J lost 4 bases; unmatched junction nucleotides: 0. The CDR3 covers 13 residues. The CDR3 here is CASSQDSGYEQYF. CDR3 nucleotides: TGCGCCAGCAGCCAAGATAGCGGGTACGAGCAGTACTTC.

J is TRBJ2-3 and V is TRBV11-2, with D perhaps matching TRBD1 or TRBD2 (6 bases each). The CDR3 contains 15 residues. Trimming stripped 4 bases from V and 8 bases from J, with 19 bases between. Germline values: CDR1 SGHAT, CDR2 FQNNGV. The CDR3 is CASSSGDREWSTQYF. The CDR3 nucleotides are TGTGCCAGCAGCTCAGGGGACCGGGAGTGGAGTACGCAGTATTTT.

The chain carries TRBV7-9 and TRBJ2-5; 9 bases align to TRBD2. Losses at the gene ends were 5 bases for V and 9 bases for J; bases not matched to a gene: 25. This CDR3 is 19 amino acids long. CDR1 and CDR2 from the germline V gene are SEHNR and FQNEAQ (reference sequence). The CDR3 reads CASSPRGRSGLAPPEAQYF. Written as DNA, the CDR3 is TGTGCCAGCAGCCCCAGGGGCAGGTCCGGACTAGCGCCGCCGGAGGCCCAGTACTTC.

V and J are TRBV19 and TRBJ2-3; 9 nucleotides line up with TRBD1. CDR1 is LNHDA and CDR2 is SQIVND in the germline V gene (reference sequence). This CDR3 region has 16 residues. The J segment lost 2 bases and the V segment lost 5 bases, leaving 8 bases of the junction unmatched. The CDR3 spells CASSAHRGLSTDTQYF. The CDR3 DNA reads as TGTGCCAGTAGTGCTCACAGGGGGCTCTCCACAGATACGCAGTATTTT.

This chain connects TRBV27 to TRBJ2-3; D is undetermined. This CDR3 contains 12 residues. Trimming stripped 5 bases from V and 5 bases from J, with 8 bases between. Looked up from germline, CDR1 is MNHEY and CDR2 is SMNVEV (reference sequence). The CDR3 loop reads CASSRVGDTQYF. The CDR3 nucleotides are TGTGCCAGCAGTAGGGTGGGAGATACGCAGTATTTT.

This clone showed up just once. The rearrangement joins TRBV7-9 to TRBJ1-5; the D is unclear. This CDR3 region has 12 residues. CDR1 is SEHNR, CDR2 FQNEAQ, per germline (reference sequence). Trimming removed 5 bases at V and 5 bases at J, with 7 bases between. The CDR3 spells CASSGRDQPQHF. Here the CDR3 DNA reads TGTGCCAGCAGCGGCCGAGATCAGCCCCAGCATTTT. The variable domain in full, with the rest retrieved from reference TRBV7-9 and TRBJ1-5, is DTGVSQNPRHKITKRGQNVTFRCDPISEHNRLYWYRQTLGQGPEFLTYFQNEAQLEKSRLLSDRFSAERPKGSFSTLEIQRTEQGDSAMYLCASSGRDQPQHFGDGTRLSIL.

This clone was found once. The chain is built from TRBV6-5 and TRBJ1-5; D might be TRBD1 (6 bases). This CDR3 comprises 14 residues. V was cut by 4 bases and J by 5 bases, with 12 bases left in between. CDR1 is MNHEY and CDR2 is SVGAGI in the germline V gene. CDR3 DNA: TGTGCCAGCAGTTCACAGGGTGGGGATCAGCCCCAGCATTTT. Its protein is CASSSQGGDQPQHF.

This sequence joins TRBV6-5 and TRBJ2-3; no reliable D call. The V and J ends lost 2 bases and 4 bases respectively, with 13 bases between them. The CDR3 is made up of 15 amino acids. Germline assignment: CDR1 MNHEY and CDR2 SVGAGI. CDR3 nucleotide sequence: TGTGCCAGCAGTTACCTGGAGAGGAGAGCAGATACGCAGTATTTT. Protein product: CASSYLERRADTQYF.

CDR3 nucleotide sequence: TGCGCCAGCAGCTTGACTTGGGAGGGCTCTTACAATGAGCAGTTCTTC. It codes for CASSLTWEGSYNEQFF. The chain couples TRBV5-1 to TRBJ2-1; 7 nucleotides line up with TRBD2. The CDR3 runs 16 residues. The germline V gene has CDR1 SGHRS and CDR2 YFSETQ. Germline trimming cut 1 base from V and 4 bases from J; bases unmatched to any gene: 8.

The chain carries TRBV4-1 and TRBJ1-2; D gene uncertain. The CDR3 covers 15 residues. Trimming pared 0 bases from V and 5 bases from J, leaving 13 bases between. Per germline, CDR1 MGHRA and CDR2 YSYEKL. The CDR3 sequence: CASSQDPGSVYGYTF. CDR3 coding DNA: TGCGCCAGCAGCCAAGATCCGGGGTCTGTATATGGCTACACCTTC.

The chain uses TRBV9 and TRBJ2-3, with D unclear. The V and J ends lost 3 bases and 4 bases respectively, with 15 bases between them. Germline lookup yields CDR1 SGDLS and CDR2 YYNGEE. This CDR3 contains 15 residues. CDR3 coding DNA: TGTGCCAGCAGCGCAGAAGGACGGACGCCAGATACGCAGTATTTT. It yields the protein CASSAEGRTPDTQYF.

V usage is TRBV7-9 and J usage is TRBJ1-1; no firm D call. Looked up from germline, CDR1 is SEHNR and CDR2 is FQNEAQ (reference sequence). V was clipped by 1 base and J by 10 bases, with 10 bases between them. The CDR3 covers 12 residues. Written as DNA, the CDR3 is TGTGCCAGCAGCTTAGAGGGAGATGCAGCTTTCTTT. It is translated as CASSLEGDAAFF.

This chain uses TRBV7-6 with TRBJ2-7, with D unresolved. CDR3 length: 15 amino acids. The V and J ends lost 1 base and 4 bases respectively, with 14 bases between them. Germline CDR1 and CDR2: SGHVS and FNYEAQ. The CDR3 DNA follows: TGTGCCAGCAGCTTAGAAGGGCTTGACTTATACGAGCAGTACTTC. Translating gives CASSLEGLDLYEQYF. Full variable domain (outside the CDR3, taken from reference TRBV7-6 and TRBJ2-7): GAGVSQSPRYKVTKRGQDVALRCDPISGHVSLYWYRQALGQGPEFLTYFNYEAQQDKSGLPNDRFSAERPEGSISTLTIQRTEQRDSAMYRCASSLEGLDLYEQYFGPGTRLTVT.

This rearrangement joins TRBV7-2 to TRBJ1-1; 8 bases line up with TRBD1. This CDR3 has 16 amino acids. Per the germline V gene, CDR1 is SGHTA and CDR2 is FQGNSA. V was clipped by 4 bases and J by 0 bases; unmatched bases: 7. CDR3 protein: CASSSGRTGLNTEAFF. As DNA, the CDR3 is TGTGCCAGCAGCTCCGGGCGGACAGGGCTGAACACTGAAGCTTTCTTT. The variable domain in full, completed from reference TRBV7-2 and TRBJ1-1, reads GAGVSQSPSNKVTEKGKDVELRCDPISGHTALYWYRQSLGQGLEFLIYFQGNSAPDKSGLPSDRFSAERTGGSVSTLTIQRTQQEDSAVYLCASSSGRTGLNTEAFFGQGTRLTVV.

The chain combines TRBV7-9 with TRBJ1-4; weak D call: TRBD1 (5 bases). CDR3 length equals 13 residues. Germline values: CDR1 SEHNR, CDR2 FQNEAQ (reference sequence). V was clipped by 3 bases and J by 8 bases, with 10 bases between them. The CDR3 coding sequence is TGTGCCAGCAGCTTTCAGGGTGGGGAAAAACTGTTTTTT. Translated: CASSFQGGEKLFF.

The chain uses TRBV7-6 and TRBJ2-7; D may be TRBD2 (6 bases). Germline V lookup: CDR1 SGHVS, CDR2 FNYEAQ. V gave up 5 bases and J gave up 2 bases, with 19 bases separating them. The CDR3 covers 16 residues. The CDR3 region is CASSPGSRGLTYEQYF. The CDR3 DNA follows: TGTGCCAGCAGCCCAGGATCTAGGGGACTGACCTACGAGCAGTACTTC.

This chain connects TRBV7-6 to TRBJ2-7, with 7 bases fitting TRBD2. After removal of 5 bases from V and 3 bases from J, the junction contained 19 bases not matched to a gene. The CDR3 is 18 residues long. Germline values: CDR1 SGHVS, CDR2 FNYEAQ. CDR3 nucleotides: TGTGCCAGCAGCCTTAGCCGGATTGGGGCGGGAGCATTCTACGAGCAGTACTTC. Its protein is CASSLSRIGAGAFYEQYF.

The chain joins TRBV10-3 to TRBJ2-5; D uncertain. The V end lost 3 bases, the J end lost 1 base, and 12 bases lay between the germline ends. Germline V gene data show CDR1 as ENHRY and CDR2 as SYGVKD. The CDR3 length is 15 residues. The CDR3 is CAISDRVVGQETQYF. CDR3 coding DNA: TGTGCCATCAGTGATCGAGTTGTGGGCCAAGAGACCCAGTACTTC.

V usage is TRBV19 and J usage is TRBJ1-5; 9 nucleotides align to TRBD1. J gave up 3 bases and V 1 base, and 7 bases lay outside the gene matches. Looked up from germline, CDR1 is LNHDA and CDR2 is SQIVND (reference sequence). The CDR3 spans 17 residues. The CDR3, as DNA: TGTGCCAGTAGTATAGTCCTCCGGGACAGGGACAATCAGCCCCAGCATTTT. Protein sequence: CASSIVLRDRDNQPQHF.

Remarks on this clone: Distinct nucleotide sequences in the sample also encode this CDR3. V gene TRBV5-8 combines with J gene TRBJ2-3; 13 bases map to TRBD2. The junction had 4 bases not matched to a gene; V was cut back by 3 bases and J by 6 bases. CDR3 length: 15 residues. Germline V gene lookup returns CDR1 SGHTS and CDR2 YDEGEE. The CDR3 DNA is TGTGCCAGCAGCTGGGGGACTAGCGGGACCGATACGCAGTATTTT. Encoded protein: CASSWGTSGTDTQYF.

This chain connects TRBV30 to TRBJ1-1; D is unclear. The germline CDR1 and CDR2 sequences are GTSNPN and SVGIG (reference sequence). The CDR3 consists of 13 residues. V shed 0 bases and J shed 1 base, with 6 bases lying between them. Written as DNA, the CDR3 is TGTGCCTGGAGTGTATCTACGAACACTGAAGCTTTCTTT. Its translation is CAWSVSTNTEAFF. The entire variable domain, with the rest obtained from reference TRBV30 and TRBJ1-1, is as follows: SQTIHQWPATLVQPVGSPLSLECTVEGTSNPNLYWYRQAAGRGLQLLFYSVGIGQISSEVPQNLSASRPQDRQFILSSKKLLLSDSGFYLCAWSVSTNTEAFFGQGTRLTVV.

This clone was detected once. The chain couples TRBV7-6 to TRBJ1-2; D uncertain. The CDR3 runs 15 residues. Germline CDR1 and CDR2: SGHVS and FNYEAQ. Trimming left V 10 bases short and J 8 bases short, with 26 bases between. CDR3 coding DNA: TGTGCCACCTCCGAGATCGGGTCTTCCCTCGCGGGCTACACCTTC. As protein: CATSEIGSSLAGYTF.

This sequence joins TRBV28 and TRBJ2-4; D not certain. Germline CDR1 is MDHEN and CDR2 is SYDVKM. The CDR3 extends over 16 amino acids. V shed 3 bases and J shed 2 bases, with 14 bases lying between them. CDR3: CASSLAPPLSKNIQYF. Written as DNA, the CDR3 is TGTGCCAGCAGTTTGGCGCCGCCACTGTCCAAAAACATTCAGTACTTC. The whole variable domain, filled in from reference TRBV28 and TRBJ2-4, reads DVKVTQSSRYLVKRTGEKVFLECVQDMDHENMFWYRQDPGLGLRLIYFSYDVKMKEKGDIPEGYSVSREKKERFSLILESASTNQTSMYLCASSLAPPLSKNIQYFGAGTRLSVL.